These 4 T cell receptor beta chains were all obtained from the same sample, sequenced in a study of blood T cell repertoires in COVID-19. Sequenced by immunoSEQ multiplex PCR; TCRdb stores in-frame clones only, minus some. The sample records about 240,000 clones, 84% being singletons. The material sequenced was peripheral blood. The receptors shown here come from a man in his fifties or sixties with acute or convalescent COVID-19.

The chain links TRBV20-1 to TRBJ1-2, with D tentatively TRBD1 (5 bases). CDR1 DFQATT and CDR2 SNEGSKA come from the germline V gene (reference sequence). This CDR3 is built from 11 residues. V was shortened by 3 bases and J by 4 bases, with 6 bases between the two germline ends. CDR3 in DNA: TGCAGTGCTAGCCAGGGCTATGGCTACACCTTC. Translation gives CSASQGYGYTF.

CDR3 sequence: CASSRGQSNQPQHF. In nucleotides, the CDR3 is TGTGCCAGCAGCCGAGGACAGTCCAATCAGCCCCAGCATTTT. V usage is TRBV7-8 and J usage is TRBJ1-5; perhaps TRBD1 as D (6 bases). CDR1 and CDR2 from the germline V gene are SGHVS and FQNEAQ. V shed 5 bases and J shed 3 bases, with 11 bases lying between them. The CDR3 is made up of 14 amino acids.

This chain uses TRBV30 with TRBJ1-4; 7 bases line up with TRBD1. The CDR3 consists of 13 residues. Germline lookup yields CDR1 GTSNPN and CDR2 SVGIG (reference sequence). As DNA, the CDR3 is TGTGCAGCGACCCGGGACAGTCTTGAAAAACTGTTTTTT. Translation gives CAATRDSLEKLFF. The full variable domain, its missing parts supplied by reference TRBV30 and TRBJ1-4, is SQTIHQWPATLVQPVGSPLSLECTVEGTSNPNLYWYRQAAGRGLQLLFYSVGIGQISSEVPQNLSASRPQDRQFILSSKKLLLSDSGFYLCAATRDSLEKLFFGSGTQLSVL.

This clone was observed a single time. V gene TRBV29-1 combines with J gene TRBJ1-2; 7 bases are a match to TRBD1. The CDR3 is 12 residues long. The trim removed 6 bases at V and 8 bases at J, leaving 9 bases unmatched. CDR1 is SQVTM, CDR2 ANQGSEA, per germline. For the CDR3, the DNA is TGCAGCGTGGAGGACAGGTCGGTAGGCTACACCTTC. Its translation is CSVEDRSVGYTF.